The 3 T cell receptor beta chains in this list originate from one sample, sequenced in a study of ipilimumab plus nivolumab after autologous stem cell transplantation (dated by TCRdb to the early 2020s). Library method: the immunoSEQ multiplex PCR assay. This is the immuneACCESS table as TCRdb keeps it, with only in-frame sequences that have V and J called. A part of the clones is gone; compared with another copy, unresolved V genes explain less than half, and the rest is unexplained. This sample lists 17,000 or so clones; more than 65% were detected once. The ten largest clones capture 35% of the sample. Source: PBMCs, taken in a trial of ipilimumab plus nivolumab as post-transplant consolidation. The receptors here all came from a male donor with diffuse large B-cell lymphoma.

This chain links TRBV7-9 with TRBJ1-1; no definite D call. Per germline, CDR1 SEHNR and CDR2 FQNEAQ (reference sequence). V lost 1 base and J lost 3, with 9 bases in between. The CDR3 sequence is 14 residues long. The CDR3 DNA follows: TGTGCCAGCAGCTTAGGAGGTCGGGACACTGAAGCTTTCTTT. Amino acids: CASSLGGRDTEAFF.

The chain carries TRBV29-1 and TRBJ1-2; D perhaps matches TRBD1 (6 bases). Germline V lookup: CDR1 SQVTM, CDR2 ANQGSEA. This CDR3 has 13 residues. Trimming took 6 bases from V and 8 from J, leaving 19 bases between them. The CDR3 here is CSVENRDKGGYTF. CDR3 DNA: TGCAGCGTCGAAAACCGGGACAAGGGCGGCTACACCTTC.

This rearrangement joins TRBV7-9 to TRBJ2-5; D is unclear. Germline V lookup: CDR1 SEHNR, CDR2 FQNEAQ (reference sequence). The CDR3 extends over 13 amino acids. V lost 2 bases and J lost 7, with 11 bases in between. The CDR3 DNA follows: TGTGCCAGCAGCTTAAATAGTCCGGGGACCCAGTACTTC. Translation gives CASSLNSPGTQYF.